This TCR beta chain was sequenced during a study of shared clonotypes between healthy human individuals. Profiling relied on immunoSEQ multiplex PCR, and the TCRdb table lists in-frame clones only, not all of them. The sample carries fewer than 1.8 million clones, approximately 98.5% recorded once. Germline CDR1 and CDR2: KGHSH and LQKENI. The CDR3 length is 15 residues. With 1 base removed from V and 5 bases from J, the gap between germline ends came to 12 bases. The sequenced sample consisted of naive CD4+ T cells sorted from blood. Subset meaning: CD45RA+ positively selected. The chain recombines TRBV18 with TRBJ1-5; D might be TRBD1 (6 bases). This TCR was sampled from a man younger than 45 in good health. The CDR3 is CASSPQGGMDQPQHF. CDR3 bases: TGTGCCAGCTCACCACAAGGGGGAATGGATCAGCCCCAGCATTTT.